The clone carrying this T cell receptor (beta chain) was detected ten times or more. Its specificity is unknown. Looked up from germline, CDR1 is KGHSH and CDR2 is LQKENI. This CDR3 has 15 amino acids. The V gene lost 4 bases and the J gene lost 2 bases, with 12 bases spanning the gap. This sample's time point: newly diagnosed GD, antithyroid drugs for less than 3 months. From PBMCs, RNA was extracted and then used to make the TCR library. Arm-PCR of CDR3 regions with iRepertoire HTBI primers generated TCR beta libraries. TCRdb re-derived calls from the multiplex PCR reads in MiXCR, one entry per CDR3 protein. In the table there are 420,000 or so distinct CDR3 sequences, roughly 17% of which are singletons. These data originate in a study of regulatory T cells in long-lasting Graves disease. Overall study results and limits: Relative to newly diagnosed Graves' patients, persistent ones had lower TCR diversity.

This same sample was also taken into another study, of T cells in Graves' hyperthyroidism and ophthalmopathy.

The source was peripheral blood mononuclear cells (PBMCs), collected at new diagnosis, from a patient treated with antithyroid drugs. The TCR was taken from a woman aged 18-35 years with Graves disease. This chain links TRBV18 with TRBJ2-1; perhaps TRBD1 as D (6 bases). CDR3: CASSLTGSPYNEQFF. CDR3 DNA: TGTGCCAGCTCACTCACAGGGTCCCCCTACAATGAGCAGTTCTTC.